This T cell receptor (beta chain) was retrieved from a study of blood T cell repertoires in COVID-19. On the study more broadly: Whether acute or convalescent, the COVID-19 samples came from the United States, Italy and Spain. PBMCs, B-cell-depleted T cells, or T cells provided the cDNA or gDNA that made up the material.

The count of this clone is one. The germline V gene has CDR1 SGHTA and CDR2 FQGNSA. The CDR3 contains 15 residues. J gave up 8 bases and V 5 bases, and 8 bases lay outside the gene matches. In the authors' methods: Nucleated cell number was recorded as an estimate derived from reference gene primer amplification. Data came from immunoSEQ multiplex PCR; TCRdb stores just in-frame clones and leaves some out. The V and J calls and clone size come from that table; D and trimming were worked out from the DNA. Of about 150,000 clones in the sample, about 79% were seen once. J is TRBJ1-6 and V is TRBV7-2; 8 positions agree with TRBD1. The source material was peripheral blood. The sequence was collected from a woman between 55 and 75 years old with acute or convalescent COVID-19. In DNA form, the CDR3 reads TGTGCCAGCAGCAGACCAGGGGGCTCGCATTCACCCCTCCACTTT. This sequence encodes CASSRPGGSHSPLHF.